Below, 18 T cell receptor beta chains from the same sample are listed, as sequenced in a study of blood T cell repertoires in COVID-19. Profiled with immunoSEQ multiplex PCR; TCRdb holds only in-frame clones, not every one. The repertoire holds nearly 110,000 clones, with around 75% as singletons. The sample taken for sequencing was peripheral blood. The receptor set was obtained from a human donor with acute or convalescent COVID-19. The donor label of this sample is uncertain.

This clone has a single count. The rearrangement links TRBV5-1 to TRBJ2-5, with D maybe TRBD2 (6 bases). Trimming removed 0 bases from V and 2 bases from J, with 14 bases in between. The CDR3 consists of 16 residues. In germline, CDR1 is SGHRS, CDR2 YFSETQ. DNA of the CDR3: TGCGCCAGCAGCTTGGCCGCCGGTGGGGGGCAAGAGACCCAGTACTTC. It yields the protein CASSLAAGGGQETQYF.

The chain links TRBV2 to TRBJ2-1; 14 bases are a match to TRBD2. This CDR3 has 16 amino acids. Germline V CDR1 and CDR2: SNHLY, FYNNEI. The V and J ends lost 6 bases and 7 bases, in that order; junction bases with no gene match: 8. The chain's CDR3 is CASRLRTSGGPNEQFF. The CDR3 nucleotides are TGTGCCAGCAGACTAAGGACTAGCGGGGGGCCGAATGAGCAGTTCTTC.

This clone has just a few counts. The genes are TRBV19 and TRBJ1-6; perhaps TRBD1 as D (6 bases). Trimming stripped 10 bases from V and 5 bases from J, with 18 bases between. Germline V gene lookup returns CDR1 LNHDA and CDR2 SQIVND (reference sequence). The CDR3 loop spans 15 amino acids. CDR3 region: CATRSLRQDNSPLHF. Here the CDR3 DNA reads TGTGCCACACGTTCCCTCCGACAGGATAATTCACCCCTCCACTTT.

The V call is TRBV28, the J call TRBJ1-1; TRBD1 might be the D (5 bases). Trimming pared 6 bases from V and 0 bases from J, leaving 11 bases between. CDR1 and CDR2 (germline): MDHEN, SYDVKM. The CDR3 extends over 14 amino acids. DNA for the CDR3: TGTGCCAGCAGGGGAGGGACGGTGAACACTGAAGCTTTCTTT. This sequence encodes CASRGGTVNTEAFF.

This clone came up a few times. V is TRBV19 and J is TRBJ2-7; 7 nucleotides match TRBD1. This CDR3 comprises 15 residues. V was clipped by 6 bases and J by 1 base; unmatched bases: 9. Looked up from germline, CDR1 is LNHDA and CDR2 is SQIVND (reference sequence). DNA of the CDR3: TGTGCCAGTAGGAGGTCAGGGGGTAAATCCTACGAGCAGTACTTC. Residues: CASRRSGGKSYEQYF.

This clone has just a few counts. The chain recombines TRBV5-1 with TRBJ1-2, with 7 bases matching TRBD1. V shed 3 bases, J shed 9 bases, and the junction held 14 bases outside the gene matches. Germline V gene data show CDR1 as SGHRS and CDR2 as YFSETQ. This CDR3 is built from 15 residues. The chain's CDR3 is CASSSPREGAGSYTF. As DNA, the CDR3 is TGCGCCAGCAGCTCCCCCCGGGAGGGGGCTGGGAGCTACACCTTC.

The chain uses TRBV4-1 and TRBJ2-7; the match to TRBD1 covers 8 bases. Per the germline V gene, CDR1 is MGHRA and CDR2 is YSYEKL. J gave up 3 bases and V 4 bases, and 8 bases lay outside the gene matches. This CDR3 has 15 amino acids. CDR3 sequence reads: CASSLSETGVYEQYF. CDR3 nucleotides: TGCGCCAGCAGCCTATCCGAGACAGGGGTCTACGAGCAGTACTTC.

The table lists this clone with a few counts. This sequence joins TRBV15 and TRBJ2-7; D may be TRBD2 (6 bases). This CDR3 comprises 13 residues. V was trimmed by 5 bases and J by 5 bases, leaving 13 bases between them. Germline V gene sequence: CDR1 LNHNV, CDR2 YYDKDF (reference sequence). Here the CDR3 reads CATSERGGDEQYF. CDR3 DNA: TGTGCCACCAGCGAGAGGGGCGGGGACGAGCAGTACTTC. The full variable domain, rest sourced from reference TRBV15 and TRBJ2-7, is DAMVIQNPRYQVTQFGKPVTLSCSQTLNHNVMYWYQQKSSQAPKLLFHYYDKDFNNEADTPDNFQSRRPNTSFCFLDIRSPGLGDTAMYLCATSERGGDEQYFGPGTRLTVT.

The chain is built from TRBV29-1 and TRBJ2-2; D is possibly TRBD2 (7 bases). The germline V and J ends were trimmed by 3 bases and 6 bases, with 23 bases remaining between them. Per the germline V gene, CDR1 is SQVTM and CDR2 is ANQGSEA. The CDR3 runs to 17 residues. CDR3 sequence: CSVDNPGGAGSPGELFF. CDR3 DNA sequence: TGCAGCGTTGACAACCCGGGGGGCGCAGGGTCGCCCGGGGAGCTGTTTTTT.

The chain has TRBV28 and TRBJ2-3, with a possible D match to TRBD1 (6 bases). V gave up 9 bases and J gave up 3 bases, with 19 bases separating them. CDR1 MDHEN and CDR2 SYDVKM come from the germline V gene. The CDR3 extends over 15 amino acids. DNA of the CDR3: TGTGCCAGTAGGGACATGAGCGGAAGTACAGATACGCAGTATTTT. This sequence encodes CASRDMSGSTDTQYF.

This clone has at least ten counts. The J gene is TRBJ2-2, the V gene TRBV5-1; TRBD2 is a possible D gene (6 bases). The V gene lost 4 bases and the J gene lost 2 bases, with 12 bases spanning the gap. Germline V gene lookup returns CDR1 SGHRS and CDR2 YFSETQ. This CDR3 spans 15 amino acids. As DNA, the CDR3 is TGCGCCAGCAGCGCCGGGACTCATAACACCGGGGAGCTGTTTTTT. The encoded protein is CASSAGTHNTGELFF.

This clone has just a few counts. This chain links TRBV18 with TRBJ2-2, with D possibly TRBD1 on 5 matching bases. This CDR3 has 15 residues. Germline CDR1 reads KGHSH; CDR2 reads LQKENI. The V end was cut by 2 bases, the J end by 5 bases, with 12 bases between. CDR3 protein: CASSPSAGSTGELFF. The CDR3 bases are TGTGCCAGCTCACCATCCGCAGGGTCGACCGGGGAGCTGTTTTTT.

This chain links TRBV7-2 with TRBJ2-3; TRBD2 matches at 7 bases. Germline CDR1 SGHTA, CDR2 FQGNSA. This CDR3 has 17 residues. The V segment lost 2 bases and the J segment 0 bases; nucleotides outside the gene matches: 8. The DNA for the CDR3 is TGTGCCAGCAGCTTAAATTTTGGGGAGGGGAGCACAGATACGCAGTATTTT. This codes for CASSLNFGEGSTDTQYF.

The CDR3 DNA reads as TGTGCCAGCCGCGAAGGGCAGGGTACTGGTGAAAAACTGTTTTTT. Residues: CASREGQGTGEKLFF. The rearrangement links TRBV19 to TRBJ1-4, with D possibly being TRBD1 (5 bases). CDR1 is LNHDA, CDR2 SQIVND, per germline (reference sequence). Trimming took 9 bases from V and 7 from J, leaving 21 bases between them. The CDR3 extends over 15 amino acids.

This clone was seen a handful of times. The rearrangement links TRBV12-3 or TRBV12-4 to TRBJ1-5; 10 bases map to TRBD1. The CDR3 runs to 13 residues. Trimming at V came to 7 bases and at J to 8 bases, leaving 5 bases not matched to a gene. The CDR3 bases are TGTGCCAGCAACCCGGGACAGGGGAAGCCCCAGCATTTT. It codes for CASNPGQGKPQHF.

V is TRBV18 and J is TRBJ2-7, with 7 bases matching TRBD1. The trim removed 3 bases at V and 0 bases at J, leaving 5 bases unmatched. Germline lookup yields CDR1 KGHSH and CDR2 LQKENI. The CDR3 extends over 15 amino acids. CDR3 nucleotide sequence: TGTGCCAGCTCACCCGGGGACAGAAGCTCCTACGAGCAGTACGTC. As protein: CASSPGDRSSYEQYV.

The rearrangement joins TRBV7-9 to TRBJ1-5; D perhaps matches TRBD1 (5 bases). The CDR3 is 12 residues long. V was pared by 2 bases and J by 11 bases, with 10 bases between. The germline CDR1 and CDR2 sequences are SEHNR and FQNEAQ (reference sequence). Here the CDR3 DNA reads TGTGCCAGCAGCTTAAGCGGGGCGACCCAGCATTTT. Protein product: CASSLSGATQHF.

The genes are TRBV19 and TRBJ2-2, with a tentative D call TRBD1 (5 bases). The V and J ends lost 4 bases and 7 bases respectively, with 13 bases between them. The CDR3 is 14 amino acids. Germline V gene sequence: CDR1 LNHDA, CDR2 SQIVND (reference sequence). Here the CDR3 reads CASSSQGDFGELFF. The CDR3 DNA reads as TGTGCCAGTAGTAGTCAGGGCGACTTCGGGGAGCTGTTTTTT. Full variable domain (missing parts from reference TRBV19 and TRBJ2-2): DGGITQSPKYLFRKEGQNVTLSCEQNLNHDAMYWYRQDPGQGLRLIYYSQIVNDFQKGDIAEGYSVSREKKESFPLTVTSAQKNPTAFYLCASSSQGDFGELFFGEGSRLTVL.